This is a list of T cell receptor beta chains from one sample in a study of blood T cell repertoires in COVID-19. The protocol was immunoSEQ multiplex PCR, while the TCRdb copy is restricted to in-frame clones and leaves out a portion. The sample contains about 39,000 clones, roughly 80% of which appear only once. The sample consisted of peripheral blood. These receptor sequences come from a man in his sixties in a cohort sampled during active COVID-19. CDR3s include the opening cysteine and the closing phenylalanine or tryptophan. D genes are given only for firm matches. The listing skips clone size in some rows; elsewhere it reads once, few, many or a size class.

v_call	j_call	clone_size	d_call	cdr3_nt	cdr3_aa
TRBV11-2	TRBJ1-4	.	.	TGTGCCAGCAGCTTAGGGATACAGGCCCTTAATGAAAAACTGTTTTTT	CASSLGIQALNEKLFF
TRBV28	TRBJ2-7	once	.	TGTGCCAGCAGTTTACGGACACTTCTTTCCTACGAGCAGTACTTC	CASSLRTLLSYEQYF
TRBV30	TRBJ1-2	.	.	TGTGCCTGGAGCACCTACCACGGAGGAGGCTACACCTTC	CAWSTYHGGGYTF
TRBV7-3	TRBJ2-2	.	TRBD2	TGTGCCAGCAGCCCCAGGACTAGCGGGAGTAGGACCGGGGAGCTGTTTTTT	CASSPRTSGSRTGELFF
TRBV9	TRBJ1-1	.	TRBD1	TGTGCCAGCAGCGCCTGGGACAGTGGTAACACTGAAGCTTTCTTT	CASSAWDSGNTEAFF
TRBV6-6	TRBJ1-5	.	TRBD1	TGTGCCAGCATCCCAACGTCAACAGGGGGTCAGCCCCAGCATTTT	CASIPTSTGGQPQHF
TRBV6-1	TRBJ2-5	.	TRBD2	TGTGCCAGCAGTGAAGCGGGGGTCGGTAGCGGGACGCAAGAGACCCAGTACTTC	CASSEAGVGSGTQETQYF
TRBV6-6	TRBJ1-2	.	TRBD1	TGTGCTACCGGGACAGGGTATGGCTACACCTTC	CATGTGYGYTF
TRBV4-2	TRBJ2-3	.	TRBD2	TGTGCCAGCAGCCAAGAGGAGACGGGGGGGATGGCGCAGTATTTT	CASSQEETGGMAQYF
TRBV18	TRBJ2-7	.	TRBD2	TGTGCCAGCTCTCAAAGTTGGGGAGGGAACGAGCAGTACTTC	CASSQSWGGNEQYF
TRBV6-1	TRBJ1-3	.	.	TGTGCCAGCAGTGTCTTCCGGGACTGGGATCCTGGAAACACCATATATTTT	CASSVFRDWDPGNTIYF
TRBV6-5	TRBJ2-7	.	TRBD2	TGTGCCAGCAGTTCCCAAGCGGGGGGCGTCGACGAGCAGTACTTC	CASSSQAGGVDEQYF
TRBV6-5	TRBJ1-2	.	.	TGTGCCAGCAGTCCGGGGACTCGAAGCTATGGCTACACCTTC	CASSPGTRSYGYTF
TRBV27	TRBJ1-2	.	.	TGTGCCAGCAGTGCCACAGGGCGGTATGGCTACACCTTC	CASSATGRYGYTF
TRBV19	TRBJ1-1	.	.	TGTGCCAGTAGTATGGGCGGACAAGGGAACACTGAAGCTTTCTTT	CASSMGGQGNTEAFF
TRBV10-3	TRBJ2-1	.	TRBD2	TGTGCCATCAGTCCCGGGACTAGTGGTGAGCAGTTCTTC	CAISPGTSGEQFF
TRBV5-6	TRBJ2-7	few	TRBD1	TGTGCCAGCAGCCGCCGGGACAGCCACTACGAGCAGTACTTC	CASSRRDSHYEQYF
TRBV9	TRBJ2-1	.	TRBD2	TGTGCCAGCAGTGATCCCGGGACTAGCGGGGTCAATGAGCAGTTCTTC	CASSDPGTSGVNEQFF
TRBV7-8	TRBJ2-1	.	.	TGTGCCAGCAGCTTAGTTGCAGCCTACAATGAGCAGTTCTTC	CASSLVAAYNEQFF
TRBV5-6	TRBJ1-2	.	TRBD1	TGTGCCAGCAGCTTGTTAGCGGGACAGGGCTCTGGCTACACCTTC	CASSLLAGQGSGYTF
TRBV7-2	TRBJ1-6	.	TRBD1	TGTGCCAGCAGCCGGCAAGGACAGGGGTCACCCCTCCACTTT	CASSRQGQGSPLHF
TRBV7-6	TRBJ2-3	.	TRBD2	TGTGCCAGCAGCTGGGGAAGCCTAGCGGGGAGAACAGATACGCAGTATTTT	CASSWGSLAGRTDTQYF
TRBV10-2	TRBJ2-3	.	.	TGCGCCAGCCAACTAGGAACAGATACGCAGTATTTT	CASQLGTDTQYF
TRBV9	TRBJ2-5	.	TRBD1	TGTGCCAGCAGCGTCGGTGACAGGGCTCAAGAGACCCAGTACTTC	CASSVGDRAQETQYF
TRBV13	TRBJ2-1	.	TRBD2	TGTGCCAGCAGCTTGGGACTAGCGGGACGGGAGCAGTTCTTC	CASSLGLAGREQFF
TRBV18	TRBJ2-7	once	TRBD1	TGTGCCAGCTCACCGAGGGACAGCTACGAGCAGTACTTC	CASSPRDSYEQYF
TRBV12-2	TRBJ1-5	once	.	TGTGCAAGTCGCTTATTCGCAGTCCTTAATCAGCCCCAGCATTTT	CASRLFAVLNQPQHF
TRBV7-2	TRBJ2-7	.	TRBD1	TGTGCCAGCAGCTCGCGACAAGGGACAGGGTCCTACGAGCAGTACTTC	CASSSRQGTGSYEQYF
TRBV18	TRBJ2-5	.	TRBD2	TGTGCCAGCTCACCAATCAGCGGGGGGCCCAGGGAGACCCAGTACTTC	CASSPISGGPRETQYF
TRBV14	TRBJ2-3	.	.	TGTGCCAGCAGACCCAGGGCCGGGGATACGCAGTATTTT	CASRPRAGDTQYF
TRBV28	TRBJ2-3	.	TRBD1	TGTGCCAGCAGTTTTCCCCTTACAGGGGACGTCTTAGATACGCAGTATTTT	CASSFPLTGDVLDTQYF
TRBV13	TRBJ2-3	once	.	TGTGCCAGCAGCCCGAGGGTCCCCGATACGCAGTATTTT	CASSPRVPDTQYF
TRBV5-1	TRBJ2-3	.	TRBD2	TGCGCCAGCAGCTTTGCGGGAGGGAGAGCAGATACGCAGTATTTT	CASSFAGGRADTQYF
TRBV5-6	TRBJ2-3	few	TRBD2	TGTGCCAGCAGCTTGGCCTCAGCGGGGGCCACAGATACGCAGTATTTT	CASSLASAGATDTQYF
TRBV28	TRBJ1-2	.	TRBD1	TGTGCCAGCAGTCAGGGACAGGTCCGAGGCTACACCTTC	CASSQGQVRGYTF
TRBV5-1	TRBJ2-7	.	.	TGCGCCAGCGGCCGATTATCCCCCGAGCAGTACTTC	CASGRLSPEQYF
TRBV20-1	TRBJ2-6	.	TRBD1	TGCAGTGCTAGTCCGGGACAGAGTTCTGGGGCCAACGTCCTGACTTTC	CSASPGQSSGANVLTF
TRBV12-5	TRBJ1-3	.	TRBD1	TGTGCTAGTGGTTCGCCTGGACAGGGCCCATACTCTGGAAACACCATATATTTT	CASGSPGQGPYSGNTIYF
TRBV7-3	TRBJ2-7	.	.	TGTGCCAGCAGCTTAACGATCACAGGGAAACACGAGCAGTACTTC	CASSLTITGKHEQYF
TRBV29-1	TRBJ1-1	.	TRBD1	TGCAGCGTGACGGGACAGATGAACACTGAAGCTTTCTTT	CSVTGQMNTEAFF
TRBV7-7	TRBJ2-5	.	.	TGTGCCAGCAGCTTAGACGGGGTAGGGACCCAGTACTTC	CASSLDGVGTQYF
TRBV11-2	TRBJ2-1	.	TRBD2	TGTGCCAGCAGCCGCCTAGCGGGGGCCTACAATGAGCAGTTCTTC	CASSRLAGAYNEQFF
TRBV27	TRBJ2-7	.	TRBD2	TGTGCCAGCAGGGGACTAGCCGTCCCCTACGAGCAGTACTTC	CASRGLAVPYEQYF
TRBV19	TRBJ2-7	once	.	TGTGCCAGTAGTATTGGACTGCTGTACGAGCAGTACTTC	CASSIGLLYEQYF
TRBV10-3	TRBJ1-2	.	TRBD1	TGTGCCATCAGTCCGAGCGGGACAGGAAAGGTCTATGGCTACACCTTC	CAISPSGTGKVYGYTF
TRBV5-1	TRBJ2-7	.	.	TGCGCCAGCAGCTTAAGACAGTTCGATTACGAGCAGTACTTC	CASSLRQFDYEQYF